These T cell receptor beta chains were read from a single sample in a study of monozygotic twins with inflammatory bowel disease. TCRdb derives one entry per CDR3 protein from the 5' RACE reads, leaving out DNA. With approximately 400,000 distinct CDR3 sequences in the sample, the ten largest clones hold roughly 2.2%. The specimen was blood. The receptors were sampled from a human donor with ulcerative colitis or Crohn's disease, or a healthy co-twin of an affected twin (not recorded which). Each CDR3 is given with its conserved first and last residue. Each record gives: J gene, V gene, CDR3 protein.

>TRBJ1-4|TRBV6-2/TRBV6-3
CASSPGQGGDGGEKLFF
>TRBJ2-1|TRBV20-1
CSASPGPGGYNEQFF
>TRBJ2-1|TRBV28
CASIGLGDLGNEQFF
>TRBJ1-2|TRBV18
CASSPIGTGDYGYTF
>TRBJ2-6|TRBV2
CASHSSGANVLTF
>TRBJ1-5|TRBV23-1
CASSQSSPCQPQHF
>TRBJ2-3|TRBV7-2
CASSTDTYTQYF
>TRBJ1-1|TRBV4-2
CASSPNDLNTEAFF
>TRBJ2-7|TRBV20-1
CSAKGREGTSPSEQYF
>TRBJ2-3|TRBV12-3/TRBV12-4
CASSLIEDTQYF
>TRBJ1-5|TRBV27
CASSLYGGHKHF
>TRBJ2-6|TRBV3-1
CASSPGPVNVLTF
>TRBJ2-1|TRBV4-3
CASSQEGTGGSNEQFF
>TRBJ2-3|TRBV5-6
CASSFSGGSGFGTQYF
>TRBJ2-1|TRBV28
CASTSGAGEEQFF
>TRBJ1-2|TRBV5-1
CASSPGWDRGFNGYTF
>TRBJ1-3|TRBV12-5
CASGLVNGVLAGNTIYF